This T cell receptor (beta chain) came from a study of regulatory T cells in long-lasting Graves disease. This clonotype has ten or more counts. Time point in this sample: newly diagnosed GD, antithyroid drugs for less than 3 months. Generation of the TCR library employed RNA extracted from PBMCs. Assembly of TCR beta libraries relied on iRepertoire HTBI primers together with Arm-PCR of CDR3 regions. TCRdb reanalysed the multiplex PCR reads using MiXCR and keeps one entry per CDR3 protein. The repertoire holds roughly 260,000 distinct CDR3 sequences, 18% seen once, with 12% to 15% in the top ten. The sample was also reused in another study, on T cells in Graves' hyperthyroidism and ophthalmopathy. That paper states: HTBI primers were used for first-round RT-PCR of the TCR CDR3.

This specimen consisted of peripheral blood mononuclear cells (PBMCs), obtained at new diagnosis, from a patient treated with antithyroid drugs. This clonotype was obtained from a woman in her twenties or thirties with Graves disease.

The CDR3 spells CASSPGTANEAFF. CDR3 in DNA: TGTGCCAGCTCACCAGGGACAGCGAATGAAGCTTTCTTT. The genes are TRBV18 and TRBJ1-1; TRBD1 aligns across 7 bases. This CDR3 comprises 13 residues. Germline V gene data show CDR1 as KGHSH and CDR2 as LQKENI. The trim removed 2 bases at V and 7 bases at J, leaving 4 bases unmatched.